This paragraph covers one TCR beta chain sequence. Its antigen is as yet unknown. The data derive from a study of blood T cells in healthy people across ages. General observations from the study: Possibly, changes in expanded clonotypes were confounded because donor CMV status was unknown.

Then a second PCR, running roughly 7 to 11 cycles, was carried out with a sample-barcoded 5' primer and a J-beta primer mix. Per sample, CDR3-containing paired-end reads numbered at least 3 million. From the 5' RACE reads, TCRdb called clonotypes with MiXCR, one entry per CDR3 protein. The table shows fewer than 750,000 distinct CDR3 sequences, with roughly 48% occurring only once. The clonotype was recovered from an older man in good health. Specimen: blood.

The CDR3 sequence: CASSQDPRGTFGNTIYF. The CDR3 DNA follows: TGTGCCAGCAGCCAAGACCCTAGGGGGACCTTCGGAAACACCATATATTTT. The rearrangement uses TRBV4-2 and TRBJ1-3; weak D call: TRBD1 (6 bases). There are 17 residues in the CDR3. V was trimmed by 0 bases and J by 4 bases, leaving 16 bases between them. Germline lookup yields CDR1 LGHNA and CDR2 YNFKEQ.